This T cell receptor beta chain was identified in a study of T cell responses to AZD1222 COVID-19 vaccine. Study observations and caveats: Reportedly, close to half of spike-specific TCRs are directed against unmutated variant regions.

Here immunoSEQ multiplex PCR was the method, and the copy in TCRdb shows in-frame clones only, minus some. This table has approximately 110,000 clones, more than 80% appearing once. The V gene lost 3 bases and the J gene lost 5 bases, with 22 bases spanning the gap. Germline loops: CDR1 SQVTM, CDR2 ANQGSEA. CDR3 size: 16 residues. Concerning this clone itself: What it recognizes is unknown.

The rearrangement uses TRBV29-1 and TRBJ1-2, with D unclear. The starting material was peripheral blood, obtained 28 days after the second AZD1222 dose. This receptor was taken from an adult who received the AZD1222 COVID-19 vaccine. This CDR3 is CSVDIFSSGFGYGYTF. The CDR3 nucleotides read TGCAGCGTTGATATATTCTCTTCGGGATTCGGGTATGGCTACACCTTC.